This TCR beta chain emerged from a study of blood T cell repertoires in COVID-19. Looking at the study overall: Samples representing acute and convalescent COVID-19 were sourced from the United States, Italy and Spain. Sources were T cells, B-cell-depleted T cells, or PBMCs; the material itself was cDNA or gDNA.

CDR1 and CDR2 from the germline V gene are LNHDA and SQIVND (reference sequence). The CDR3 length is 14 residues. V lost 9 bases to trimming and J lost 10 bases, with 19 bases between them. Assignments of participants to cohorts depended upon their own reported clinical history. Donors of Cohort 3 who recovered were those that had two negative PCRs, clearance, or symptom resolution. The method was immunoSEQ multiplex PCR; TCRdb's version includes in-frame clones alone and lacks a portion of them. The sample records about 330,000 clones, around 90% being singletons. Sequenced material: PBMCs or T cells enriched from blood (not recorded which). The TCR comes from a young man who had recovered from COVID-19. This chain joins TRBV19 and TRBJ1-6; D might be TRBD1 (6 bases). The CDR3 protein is CASRGGQGKSPLHF. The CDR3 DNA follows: TGTGCCAGCCGGGGGGGGCAGGGGAAATCACCCCTCCACTTT.